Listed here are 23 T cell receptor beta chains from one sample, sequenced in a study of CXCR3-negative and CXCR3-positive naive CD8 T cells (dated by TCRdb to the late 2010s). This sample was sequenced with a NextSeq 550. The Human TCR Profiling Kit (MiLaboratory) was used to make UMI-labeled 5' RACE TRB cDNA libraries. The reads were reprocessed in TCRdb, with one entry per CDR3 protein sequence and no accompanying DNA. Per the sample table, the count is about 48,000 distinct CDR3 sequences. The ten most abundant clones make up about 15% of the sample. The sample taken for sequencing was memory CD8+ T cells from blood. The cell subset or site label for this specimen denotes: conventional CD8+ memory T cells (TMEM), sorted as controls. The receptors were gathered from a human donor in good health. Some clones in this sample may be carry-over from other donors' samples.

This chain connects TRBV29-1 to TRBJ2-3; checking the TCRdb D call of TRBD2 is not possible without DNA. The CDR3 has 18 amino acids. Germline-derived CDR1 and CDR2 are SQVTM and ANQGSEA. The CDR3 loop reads CSVEFPAGVGRSTDTQYF.

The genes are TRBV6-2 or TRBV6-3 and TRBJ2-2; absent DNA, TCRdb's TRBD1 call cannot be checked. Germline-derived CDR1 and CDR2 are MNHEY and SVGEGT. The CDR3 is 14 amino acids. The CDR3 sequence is CASKPDRATGEQFF.

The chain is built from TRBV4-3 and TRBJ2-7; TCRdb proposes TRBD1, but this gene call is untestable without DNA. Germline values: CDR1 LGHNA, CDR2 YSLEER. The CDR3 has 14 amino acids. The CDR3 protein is CASSYDRGDYEQYF.

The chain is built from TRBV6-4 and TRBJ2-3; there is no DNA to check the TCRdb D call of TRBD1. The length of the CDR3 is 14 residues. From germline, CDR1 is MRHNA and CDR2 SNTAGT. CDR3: CASSGTGGTDTQYF.

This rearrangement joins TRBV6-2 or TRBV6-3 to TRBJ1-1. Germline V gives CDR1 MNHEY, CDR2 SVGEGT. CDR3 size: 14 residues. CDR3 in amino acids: CASSLTKLNTEAFF.

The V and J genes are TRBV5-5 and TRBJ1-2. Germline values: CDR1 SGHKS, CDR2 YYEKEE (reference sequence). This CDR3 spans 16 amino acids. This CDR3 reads CASSASGFSTNYGYTF.

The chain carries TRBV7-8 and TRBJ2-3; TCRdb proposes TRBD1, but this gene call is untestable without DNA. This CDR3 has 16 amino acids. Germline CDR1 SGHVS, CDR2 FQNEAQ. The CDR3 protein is CASSTSGAGFTDTQYF.

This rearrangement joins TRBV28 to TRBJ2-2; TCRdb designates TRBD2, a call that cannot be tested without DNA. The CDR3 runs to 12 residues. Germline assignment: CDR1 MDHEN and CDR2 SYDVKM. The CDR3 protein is CASSTSTGELFF. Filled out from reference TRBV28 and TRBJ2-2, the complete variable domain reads DVKVTQSSRYLVKRTGEKVFLECVQDMDHENMFWYRQDPGLGLRLIYFSYDVKMKEKGDIPEGYSVSREKKERFSLILESASTNQTSMYLCASSTSTGELFFGEGSRLTVL.

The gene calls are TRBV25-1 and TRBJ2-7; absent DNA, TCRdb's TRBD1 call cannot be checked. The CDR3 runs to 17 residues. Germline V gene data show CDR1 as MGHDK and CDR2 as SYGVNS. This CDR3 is CASSARDGEPGAYEQYF.

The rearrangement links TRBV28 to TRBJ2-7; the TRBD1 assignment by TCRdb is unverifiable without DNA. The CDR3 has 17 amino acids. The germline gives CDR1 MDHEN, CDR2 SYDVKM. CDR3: CASSPVGGAYHSYEQYF.

This CDR3 is CASSSIGGLQETQYF. The chain links TRBV7-9 to TRBJ2-5; the D call from TCRdb, TRBD1, cannot be confirmed without DNA. Per germline, CDR1 SEHNR and CDR2 FQNEAQ (reference sequence). This CDR3 is 15 amino acids long.

This CDR3 is CASNQDRDEQFF. The V gene is TRBV7-9, the J gene TRBJ2-1; the D call of TRBD1 rests on TCRdb alone, since no DNA is present to check it. CDR3 length equals 12 residues. CDR1 is SEHNR and CDR2 is FQNEAQ in the germline V gene (reference sequence). The entire variable domain, with the rest obtained from reference TRBV7-9 and TRBJ2-1, is as follows: DTGVSQNPRHKITKRGQNVTFRCDPISEHNRLYWYRQTLGQGPEFLTYFQNEAQLEKSRLLSDRFSAERPKGSFSTLEIQRTEQGDSAMYLCASNQDRDEQFFGPGTRLTVL.

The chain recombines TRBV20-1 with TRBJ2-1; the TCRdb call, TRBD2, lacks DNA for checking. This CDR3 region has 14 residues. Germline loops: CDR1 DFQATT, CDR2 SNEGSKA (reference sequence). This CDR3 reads CSASQGLASNEQFF.

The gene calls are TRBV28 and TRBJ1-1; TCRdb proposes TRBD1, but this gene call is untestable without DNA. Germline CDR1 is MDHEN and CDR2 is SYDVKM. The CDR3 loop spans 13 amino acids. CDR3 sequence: CASRRGLGTEAFF.

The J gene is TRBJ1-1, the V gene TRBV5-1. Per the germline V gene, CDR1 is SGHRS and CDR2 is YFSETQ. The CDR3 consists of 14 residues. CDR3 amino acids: CASRPLQGNTEAFF.

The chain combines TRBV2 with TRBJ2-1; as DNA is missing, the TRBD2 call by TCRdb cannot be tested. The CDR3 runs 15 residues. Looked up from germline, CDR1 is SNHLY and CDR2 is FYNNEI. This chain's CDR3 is CASSEGTSGYNEQFF. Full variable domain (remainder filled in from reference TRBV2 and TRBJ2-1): EPEVTQTPSHQVTQMGQEVILRCVPISNHLYFYWYRQILGQKVEFLVSFYNNEISEKSEIFDDQFSVERPDGSNFTLKIRSTKLEDSAMYFCASSEGTSGYNEQFFGPGTRLTVL.

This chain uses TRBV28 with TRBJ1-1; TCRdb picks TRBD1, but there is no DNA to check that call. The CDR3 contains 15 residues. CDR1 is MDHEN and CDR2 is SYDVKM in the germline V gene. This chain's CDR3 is CASSPTDREVAEAFF.

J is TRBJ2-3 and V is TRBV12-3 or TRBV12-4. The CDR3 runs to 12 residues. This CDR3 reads CASSLFGDTQYF.

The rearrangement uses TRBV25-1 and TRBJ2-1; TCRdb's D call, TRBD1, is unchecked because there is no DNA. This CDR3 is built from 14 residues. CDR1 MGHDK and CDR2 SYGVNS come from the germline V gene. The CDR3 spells CASSGPRDTFLPFF.

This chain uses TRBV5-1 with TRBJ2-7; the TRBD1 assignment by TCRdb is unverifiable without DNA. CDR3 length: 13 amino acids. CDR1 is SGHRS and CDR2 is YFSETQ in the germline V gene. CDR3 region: CASIPEGGDEQYF.

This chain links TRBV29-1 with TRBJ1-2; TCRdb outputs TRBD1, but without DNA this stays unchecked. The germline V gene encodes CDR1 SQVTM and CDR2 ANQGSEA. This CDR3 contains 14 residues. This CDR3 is CSVLSGTGGRGYTF.

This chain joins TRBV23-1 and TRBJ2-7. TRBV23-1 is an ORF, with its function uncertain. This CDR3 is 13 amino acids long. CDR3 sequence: CASSHHRPYEQYF.

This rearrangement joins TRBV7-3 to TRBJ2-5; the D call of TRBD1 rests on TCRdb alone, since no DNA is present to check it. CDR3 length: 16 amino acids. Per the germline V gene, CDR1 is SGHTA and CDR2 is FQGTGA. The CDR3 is CASSVPPWTRQETQYF.